What follows is one TCR beta chain and its context. The data were obtained in a study of blood T cell repertoires in COVID-19. Study-wide context: Samples taken during acute and convalescent COVID-19 were collected in the United States, Italy and Spain. Sources were T cells, B-cell-depleted T cells, or PBMCs; the material itself was cDNA or gDNA.

In the authors' workflow: Nucleated cell counts were estimated from reference gene primer amplification. Profiled with immunoSEQ multiplex PCR; TCRdb holds only in-frame clones, not every one. V and J calls and clone size are those listed in that table; D and trimming were worked out from the DNA. The sample lists more than 85,000 clones; roughly 80% were seen once. The clonotype originates from a man older than 75 with active or convalescent COVID-19. Sequencing was carried out using peripheral blood.

CDR3 protein: CASSLFFGTGGSPLHF. CDR3 bases: TGTGCCAGCAGTTTATTCTTCGGGACAGGAGGTTCACCCCTCCACTTT. This rearrangement joins TRBV27 to TRBJ1-6; 8 bases map to TRBD1. Unmatched junction bases numbered 8, after V lost 1 base and J lost 9 bases. The length of the CDR3 is 16 residues. The germline V gene encodes CDR1 MNHEY and CDR2 SMNVEV (reference sequence).